The present TCR beta chain was sequenced within a study of blood T cell repertoires in COVID-19. Background on the study: COVID-19 samples, acute and convalescent, were from the United States, Italy and Spain. The cDNA or gDNA used as material had been derived from T cells, B-cell-depleted T cells, or PBMCs.

Membership in each cohort depended on participant-reported clinical history. Repertoires were generated with immunoSEQ multiplex PCR, while TCRdb's copy carries only in-frame clones and drops some. The table includes approximately 300,000 clones, about 90% detected once. CDR3 size: 13 residues. The germline gives CDR1 SGHAT, CDR2 FQNNGV. Between the trimmed V and J ends, which lost 3 bases and 10 bases, there was a span of 14 bases. The chain has TRBV11-2 and TRBJ2-3; possibly TRBD1 for D (6 bases). Material: PBMCs or T cells enriched from blood (not recorded which). This receptor was taken from a woman aged 30 to 39 who had recovered from COVID-19. The CDR3 DNA reads TGTGCCAGCAGCTTCACCCGGACAGAGCCGCAGTATTTT. This codes for CASSFTRTEPQYF.